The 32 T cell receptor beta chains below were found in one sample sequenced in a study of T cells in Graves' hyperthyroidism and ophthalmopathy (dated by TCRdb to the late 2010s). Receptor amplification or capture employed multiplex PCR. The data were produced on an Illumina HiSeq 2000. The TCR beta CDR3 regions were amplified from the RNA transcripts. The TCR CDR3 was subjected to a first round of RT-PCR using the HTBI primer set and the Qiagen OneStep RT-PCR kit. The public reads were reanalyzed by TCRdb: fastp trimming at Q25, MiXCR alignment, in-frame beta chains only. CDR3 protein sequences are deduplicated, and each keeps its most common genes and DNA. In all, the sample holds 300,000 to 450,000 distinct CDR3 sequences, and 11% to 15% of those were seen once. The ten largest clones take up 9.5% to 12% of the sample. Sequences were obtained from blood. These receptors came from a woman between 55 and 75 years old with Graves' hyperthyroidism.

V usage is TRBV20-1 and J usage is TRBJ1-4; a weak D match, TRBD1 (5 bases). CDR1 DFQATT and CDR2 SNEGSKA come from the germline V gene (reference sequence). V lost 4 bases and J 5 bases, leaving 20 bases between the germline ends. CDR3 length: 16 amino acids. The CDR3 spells CSATPGTASGNEKLFF. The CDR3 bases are TGCAGTGCTACCCCCGGGACCGCCTCGGGAAATGAAAAACTGTTTTTT.

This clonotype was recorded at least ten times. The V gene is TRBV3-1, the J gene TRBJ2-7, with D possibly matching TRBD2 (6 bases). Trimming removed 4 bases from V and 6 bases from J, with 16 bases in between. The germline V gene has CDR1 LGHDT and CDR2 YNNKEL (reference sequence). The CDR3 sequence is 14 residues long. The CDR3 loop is CASSPGTHPSEQYF. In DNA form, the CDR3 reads TGTGCCAGCAGCCCCGGGACTCACCCCAGCGAGCAGTACTTC.

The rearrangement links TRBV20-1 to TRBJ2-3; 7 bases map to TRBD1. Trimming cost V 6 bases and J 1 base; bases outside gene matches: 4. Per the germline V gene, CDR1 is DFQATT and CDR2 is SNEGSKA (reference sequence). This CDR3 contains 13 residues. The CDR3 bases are TGCAGTGCCAAAGGACAGGGCACAGATACGCAGTATTTT. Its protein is CSAKGQGTDTQYF.

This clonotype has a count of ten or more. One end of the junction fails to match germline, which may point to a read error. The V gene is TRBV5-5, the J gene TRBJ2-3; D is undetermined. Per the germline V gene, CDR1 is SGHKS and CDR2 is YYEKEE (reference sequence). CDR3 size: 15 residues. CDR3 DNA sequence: TGTGCCAGCAGCTTGGTTGTGGGCGCCACAGATGCGCAGTATTTT. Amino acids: CASSLVVGATDAQYF.

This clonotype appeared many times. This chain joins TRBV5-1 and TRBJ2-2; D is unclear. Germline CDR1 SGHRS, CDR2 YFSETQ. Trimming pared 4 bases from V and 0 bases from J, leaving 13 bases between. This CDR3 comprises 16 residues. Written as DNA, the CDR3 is TGCGCCAGCAGCACTTTGGGCAGGCCGAACACCGGGGAGCTGTTTTTT. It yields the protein CASSTLGRPNTGELFF.

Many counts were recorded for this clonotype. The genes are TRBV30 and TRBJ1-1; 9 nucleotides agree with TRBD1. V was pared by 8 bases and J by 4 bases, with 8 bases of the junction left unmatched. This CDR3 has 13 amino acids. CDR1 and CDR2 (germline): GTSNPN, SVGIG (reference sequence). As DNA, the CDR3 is TGTGCCAGTACAGGGGGCATTGGCACTGAAGCTTTCTTT. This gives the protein CASTGGIGTEAFF. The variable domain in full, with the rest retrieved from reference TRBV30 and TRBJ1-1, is SQTIHQWPATLVQPVGSPLSLECTVEGTSNPNLYWYRQAAGRGLQLLFYSVGIGQISSEVPQNLSASRPQDRQFILSSKKLLLSDSGFYLCASTGGIGTEAFFGQGTRLTVV.

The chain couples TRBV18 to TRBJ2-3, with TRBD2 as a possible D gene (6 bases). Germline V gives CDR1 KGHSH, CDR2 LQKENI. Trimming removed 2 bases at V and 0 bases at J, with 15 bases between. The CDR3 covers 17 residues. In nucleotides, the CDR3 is TGTGCCAGCTCACCAGGCGTCGGCGGGGCAAGCACAGATACGCAGTATTTT. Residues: CASSPGVGGASTDTQYF.

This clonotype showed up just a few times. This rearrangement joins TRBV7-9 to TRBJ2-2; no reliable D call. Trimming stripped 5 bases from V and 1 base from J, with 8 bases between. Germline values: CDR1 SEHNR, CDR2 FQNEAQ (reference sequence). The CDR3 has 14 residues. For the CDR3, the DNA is TGTGCCAGCAGCGCGTACTTGAACACCGGGGAGCTGTTTTTT. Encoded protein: CASSAYLNTGELFF. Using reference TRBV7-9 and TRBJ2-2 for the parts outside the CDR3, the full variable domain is DTGVSQNPRHKITKRGQNVTFRCDPISEHNRLYWYRQTLGQGPEFLTYFQNEAQLEKSRLLSDRFSAERPKGSFSTLEIQRTEQGDSAMYLCASSAYLNTGELFFGEGSRLTVL.

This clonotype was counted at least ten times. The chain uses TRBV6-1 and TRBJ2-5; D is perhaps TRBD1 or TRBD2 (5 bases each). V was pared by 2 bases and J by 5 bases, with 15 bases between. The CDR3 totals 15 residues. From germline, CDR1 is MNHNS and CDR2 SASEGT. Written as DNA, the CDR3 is TGTGCCAGCAGTGAATACTGGGACCCGTGGGAGACCCAGTACTTC. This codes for CASSEYWDPWETQYF.

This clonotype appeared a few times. CDR3 protein: CASSSRLAGGPGEETQYF. In DNA, the CDR3 is TGTGCCAGCAGCTCTCGCCTAGCGGGAGGGCCAGGGGAAGAGACCCAGTACTTC. The chain carries TRBV5-6 and TRBJ2-5; 12 bases line up with TRBD2. The CDR3 length is 18 residues. Germline CDR1 and CDR2: SGHDT and YYEEEE. V lost 3 bases to trimming and J lost 3 bases; unmatched junction nucleotides: 12.

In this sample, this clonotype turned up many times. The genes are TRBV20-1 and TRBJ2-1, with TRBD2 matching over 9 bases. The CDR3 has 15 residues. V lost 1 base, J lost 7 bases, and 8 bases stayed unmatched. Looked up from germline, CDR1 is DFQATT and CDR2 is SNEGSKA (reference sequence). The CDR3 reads CSARGNGTSYNEQFF. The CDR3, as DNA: TGCAGTGCTAGAGGAAATGGGACTAGCTATAATGAGCAGTTCTTC.

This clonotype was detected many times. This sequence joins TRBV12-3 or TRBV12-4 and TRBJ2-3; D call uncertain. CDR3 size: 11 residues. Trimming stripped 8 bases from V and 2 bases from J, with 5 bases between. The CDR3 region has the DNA TGTGCCAGCCGATTCACAGATACGCAGTATTTT. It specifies CASRFTDTQYF.

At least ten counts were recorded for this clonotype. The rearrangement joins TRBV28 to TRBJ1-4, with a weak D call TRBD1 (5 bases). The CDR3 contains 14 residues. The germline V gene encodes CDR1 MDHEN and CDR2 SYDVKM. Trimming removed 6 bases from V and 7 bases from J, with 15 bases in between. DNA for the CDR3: TGTGCCAGCAGCCGACGGGCCGGGGGTGAAAAACTGTTTTTT. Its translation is CASSRRAGGEKLFF.

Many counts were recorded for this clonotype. The CDR3 spells CASSSSTSPNDNEQFF. The CDR3 coding sequence is TGTGCCAGCAGCTCGTCCACTAGCCCCAATGACAATGAGCAGTTCTTC. The chain couples TRBV7-3 to TRBJ2-1; possible D gene TRBD2, 6 bases. The V end was cut by 4 bases, the J end by 5 bases, with 18 bases between. CDR1 and CDR2 from the germline V gene are SGHTA and FQGTGA. The CDR3 contains 16 residues. Full variable domain (missing parts from reference TRBV7-3 and TRBJ2-1): GAGVSQTPSNKVTEKGKYVELRCDPISGHTALYWYRQSLGQGPEFLIYFQGTGAADDSGLPNDRFFAVRPEGSVSTLKIQRTERGDSAVYLCASSSSTSPNDNEQFFGPGTRLTVL.

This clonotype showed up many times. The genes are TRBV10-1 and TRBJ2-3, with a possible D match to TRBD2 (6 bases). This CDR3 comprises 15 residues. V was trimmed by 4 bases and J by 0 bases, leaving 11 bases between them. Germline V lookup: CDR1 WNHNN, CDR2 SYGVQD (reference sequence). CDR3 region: CASSGNRESTDTQYF. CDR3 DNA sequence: TGCGCCAGCAGTGGGAACCGGGAGAGCACAGATACGCAGTATTTT.

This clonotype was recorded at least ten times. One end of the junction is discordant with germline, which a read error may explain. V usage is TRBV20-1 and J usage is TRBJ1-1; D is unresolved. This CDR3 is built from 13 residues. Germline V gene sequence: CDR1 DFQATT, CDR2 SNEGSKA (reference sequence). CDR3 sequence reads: CSAIGRLNTEAFF. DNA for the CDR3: TGCAGTGCCATAGGACGGCTGAATACTGAAGCTTTCTTT.

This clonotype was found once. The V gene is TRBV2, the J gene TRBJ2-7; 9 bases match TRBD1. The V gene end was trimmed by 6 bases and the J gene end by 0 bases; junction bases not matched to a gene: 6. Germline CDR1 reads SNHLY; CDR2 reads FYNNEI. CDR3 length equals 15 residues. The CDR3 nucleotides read TGTGCCAGCAGACCCGGGACAGGGTCCTCCTACGAGCAGTACTTC. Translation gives CASRPGTGSSYEQYF.

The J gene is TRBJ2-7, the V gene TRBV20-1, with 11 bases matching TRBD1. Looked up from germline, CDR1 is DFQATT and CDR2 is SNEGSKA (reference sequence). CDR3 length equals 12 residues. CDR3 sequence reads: CTAGQGDYEQYF. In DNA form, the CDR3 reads TGCACTGCGGGACAGGGGGACTACGAGCAGTACTTC.

The CDR3 protein is CASNPSPGRIEAFF. CDR3 DNA: TGCGCCAGCAACCCCTCCCCGGGACGGATTGAAGCTTTCTTT. The chain recombines TRBV4-1 with TRBJ1-1, with D possibly TRBD1 on 5 matching bases. V was trimmed by 7 bases and J by 7 bases, leaving 19 bases between them. The CDR3 has 14 amino acids. Germline lookup yields CDR1 MGHRA and CDR2 YSYEKL.

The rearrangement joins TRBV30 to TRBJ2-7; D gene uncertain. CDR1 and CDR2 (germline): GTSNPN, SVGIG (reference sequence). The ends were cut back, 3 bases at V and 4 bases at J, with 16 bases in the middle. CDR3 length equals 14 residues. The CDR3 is CAWRPSGAPYEQYF. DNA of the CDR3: TGTGCCTGGAGGCCGAGTGGAGCGCCATACGAGCAGTACTTC.

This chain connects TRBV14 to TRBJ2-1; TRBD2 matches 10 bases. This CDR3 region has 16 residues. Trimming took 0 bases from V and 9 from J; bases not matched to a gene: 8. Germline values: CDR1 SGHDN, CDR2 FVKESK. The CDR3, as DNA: TGTGCCAGCAGCCAAGACGTACTAGCGGGATGGGGTGAGCAGTTCTTC. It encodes CASSQDVLAGWGEQFF.

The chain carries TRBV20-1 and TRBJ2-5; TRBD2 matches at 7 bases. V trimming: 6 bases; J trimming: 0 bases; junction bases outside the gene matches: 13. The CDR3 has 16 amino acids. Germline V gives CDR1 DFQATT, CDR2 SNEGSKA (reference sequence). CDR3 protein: CSAPRPERGDQETQYF. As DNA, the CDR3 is TGCAGTGCCCCCCGTCCTGAGCGGGGAGACCAAGAGACCCAGTACTTC.

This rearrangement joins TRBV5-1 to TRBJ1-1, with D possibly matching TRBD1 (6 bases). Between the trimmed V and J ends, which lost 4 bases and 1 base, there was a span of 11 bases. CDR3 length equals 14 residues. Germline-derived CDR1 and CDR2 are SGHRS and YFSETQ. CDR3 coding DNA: TGCGCCAGCAGCACACGGACAGCGAACACTGAAGCTTTCTTT. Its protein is CASSTRTANTEAFF. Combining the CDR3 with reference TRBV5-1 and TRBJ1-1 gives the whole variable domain KAGVTQTPRYLIKTRGQQVTLSCSPISGHRSVSWYQQTPGQGLQFLFEYFSETQRNKGNFPGRFSGRQFSNSRSEMNVSTLELGDSALYLCASSTRTANTEAFFGQGTRLTVV.

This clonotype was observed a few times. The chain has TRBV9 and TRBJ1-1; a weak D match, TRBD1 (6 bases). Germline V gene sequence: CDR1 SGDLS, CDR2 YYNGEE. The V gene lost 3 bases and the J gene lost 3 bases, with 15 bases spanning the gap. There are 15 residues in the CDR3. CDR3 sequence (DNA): TGTGCCAGCAGCGCGCAACAGGGTCCAGACACTGAAGCTTTCTTT. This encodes CASSAQQGPDTEAFF. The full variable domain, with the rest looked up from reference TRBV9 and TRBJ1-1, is DSGVTQTPKHLITATGQRVTLRCSPRSGDLSVYWYQQSLDQGLQFLIQYYNGEERAKGNILERFSAQQFPDLHSELNLSSLELGDSALYFCASSAQQGPDTEAFFGQGTRLTVV.

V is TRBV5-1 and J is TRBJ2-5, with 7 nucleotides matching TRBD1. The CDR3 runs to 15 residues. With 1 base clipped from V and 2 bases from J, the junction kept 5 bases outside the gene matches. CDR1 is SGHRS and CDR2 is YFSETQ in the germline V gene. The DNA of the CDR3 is TGCGCCAGCAGCTTGTCGGGACAGCTACAAGAGACCCAGTACTTC. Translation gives CASSLSGQLQETQYF.

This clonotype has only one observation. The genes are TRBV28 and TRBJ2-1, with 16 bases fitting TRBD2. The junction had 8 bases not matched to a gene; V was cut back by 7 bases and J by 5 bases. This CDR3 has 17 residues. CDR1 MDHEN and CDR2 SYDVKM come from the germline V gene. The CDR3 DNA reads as TGTGCCAGCACCCAGGGACTAGCGGGAGGGCAGGACAATGAGCAGTTCTTC. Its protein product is CASTQGLAGGQDNEQFF. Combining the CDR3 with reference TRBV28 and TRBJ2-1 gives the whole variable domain DVKVTQSSRYLVKRTGEKVFLECVQDMDHENMFWYRQDPGLGLRLIYFSYDVKMKEKGDIPEGYSVSREKKERFSLILESASTNQTSMYLCASTQGLAGGQDNEQFFGPGTRLTVL.

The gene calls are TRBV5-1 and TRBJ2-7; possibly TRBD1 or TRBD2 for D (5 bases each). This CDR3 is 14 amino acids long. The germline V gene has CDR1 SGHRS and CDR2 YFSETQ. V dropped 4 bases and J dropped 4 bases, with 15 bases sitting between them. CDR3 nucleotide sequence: TGCGCCAGCAGCGGGAGCAGGGCCGTTTACGAGCAGTACTTC. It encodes CASSGSRAVYEQYF.

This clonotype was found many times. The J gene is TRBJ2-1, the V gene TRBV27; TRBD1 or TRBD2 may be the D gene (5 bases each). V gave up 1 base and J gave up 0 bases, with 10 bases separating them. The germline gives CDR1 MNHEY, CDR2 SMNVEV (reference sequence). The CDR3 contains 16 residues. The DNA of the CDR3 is TGTGCCAGCAGTTTATTGGGGGTTGGCTCCTACAATGAGCAGTTCTTC. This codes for CASSLLGVGSYNEQFF.

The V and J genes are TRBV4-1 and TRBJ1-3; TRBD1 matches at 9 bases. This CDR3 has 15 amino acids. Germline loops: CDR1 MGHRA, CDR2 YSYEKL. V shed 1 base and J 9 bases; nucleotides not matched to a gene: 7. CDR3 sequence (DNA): TGCGCCAGCAGCCAAGTACAGGGGGCAGAAACCACCATATATTTT. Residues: CASSQVQGAETTIYF.

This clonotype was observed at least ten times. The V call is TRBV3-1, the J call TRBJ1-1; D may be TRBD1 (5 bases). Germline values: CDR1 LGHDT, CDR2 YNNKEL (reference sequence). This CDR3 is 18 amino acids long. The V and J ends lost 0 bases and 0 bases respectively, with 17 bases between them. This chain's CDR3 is CASSQDRGGRGLNTEAFF. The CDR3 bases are TGTGCCAGCAGCCAAGATCGGGGGGGACGGGGTTTGAACACTGAAGCTTTCTTT.

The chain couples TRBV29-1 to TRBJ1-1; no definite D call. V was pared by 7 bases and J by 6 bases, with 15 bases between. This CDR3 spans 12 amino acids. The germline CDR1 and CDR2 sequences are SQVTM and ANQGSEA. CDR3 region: CSAEAYSAEAFF. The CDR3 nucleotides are TGCAGCGCCGAGGCCTACAGCGCTGAAGCTTTCTTT.

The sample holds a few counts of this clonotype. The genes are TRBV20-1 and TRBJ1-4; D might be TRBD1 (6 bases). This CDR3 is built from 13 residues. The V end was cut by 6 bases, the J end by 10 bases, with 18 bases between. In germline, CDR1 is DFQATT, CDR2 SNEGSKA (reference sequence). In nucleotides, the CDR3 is TGCAGTGCCAAAACAGGGTGGAGGGGAAAACTGTTTTTT. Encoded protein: CSAKTGWRGKLFF.